This T cell receptor (beta chain) was identified in a study of blood T cell repertoires in COVID-19. On the study more broadly: Sites in the United States, Italy and Spain provided acute and convalescent COVID-19 samples. The analysed material was cDNA or gDNA that came from T cells, B-cell-depleted T cells, or PBMCs.

Authors' processing steps: Reference gene primer amplification gave estimated nucleated cell counts. Only in-frame clones appear in the TCRdb table, and some are missing; sequencing was by immunoSEQ multiplex PCR. That table gives V, J and clone size, and the DNA gave D and trimming. The sample holds about 240,000 clones, 86% seen once. The specimen was peripheral blood. The receptor comes from a man aged 60 to 69 with acute or convalescent COVID-19.

The CDR3 loop is CASSLRPGTSGTDTQYF. CDR3 nucleotide sequence: TGTGCCAGCAGCTTAAGACCCGGGACTAGCGGGACAGATACGCAGTATTTT. J is TRBJ2-3 and V is TRBV7-3, with 12 bases that match TRBD2. Germline V gives CDR1 SGHTA, CDR2 FQGTGA. The CDR3 totals 17 residues. After removal of 1 base from V and 3 bases from J, the junction contained 5 bases not matched to a gene.